This T cell receptor (beta chain) was identified in a study of T cell responses to AZD1222 COVID-19 vaccine. General study results and limits: Sampling captured repertoires only after the peak T cell response. White British ancestry dominated among donors, who included more females, and clonal diversity was possibly underestimated. Among AZD1222 vaccinees, only five to seven were seropositive at baseline. An increase in Spike-specific TCR breadth and depth was observed after two AZD1222 doses.

On this clone itself: Its antigen remains unknown.

Repertoires were generated with immunoSEQ multiplex PCR, while TCRdb's copy carries only in-frame clones and drops some. Of roughly 120,000 clones listed, roughly 88% were seen once; the top ten hold under 20%. Germline V gene data show CDR1 as SNHLY and CDR2 as FYNNEI. The CDR3 extends over 14 amino acids. The V gene end was trimmed by 1 base and the J gene end by 7 bases; junction bases not matched to a gene: 5. Material: peripheral blood, obtained on day 0 of MenACWY control vaccination. The gene calls are TRBV2 and TRBJ2-7; 9 nucleotides agree with TRBD1. The clonotype originates from an adult in good health. The CDR3 is CASSEGDREKEQYF. The CDR3 bases are TGTGCCAGCAGTGAAGGGGACAGGGAGAAGGAGCAGTACTTC. The full variable domain, in which reference TRBV2 and TRBJ2-7 provide the parts outside the CDR3, is EPEVTQTPSHQVTQMGQEVILRCVPISNHLYFYWYRQILGQKVEFLVSFYNNEISEKSEIFDDQFSVERPDGSNFTLKIRSTKLEDSAMYFCASSEGDREKEQYFGPGTRLTVT.